This TCR beta chain appears in the sequencing data of a study of human T cells and chemical hapten exposure. Time point meaning: patch test 3, about 24 weeks after DPC sensitization. The treatment is: therapeutic diphenylcyclopropenone sensitization with weekly scalp DPC. Study observations and caveats: Expanded TCRs clustered into significantly more large CDR3 similarity groups than controls, the analysis revealed.

The sample holds a few counts of this clonotype. The antigen remains undetermined. The CDR3 extends over 11 amino acids. V was clipped by 3 bases and J by 4 bases, with 6 bases between them. Germline V gene lookup returns CDR1 SQVTM and CDR2 ANQGSEA. Attachment of unique molecular identifiers to individual cDNA molecules was performed in the library. TCRdb ran MiXCR on the RACE reads and lists one entry per CDR3 protein. The table records about 190,000 distinct CDR3 sequences, about 25% of them present only once. The material sequenced was whole blood, taken in connection with sensitization to the hapten diphenylcyclopropenone (DPC). The chain carries TRBV29-1 and TRBJ1-2; D is unresolved. This sequence was found in a middle-aged woman with alopecia areata. Some clones in this sample may be carry-over from other donors' samples. Here the CDR3 reads CSVDSLYGYTF. The CDR3 DNA follows: TGCAGCGTTGACAGTCTCTATGGCTACACCTTC.